The clone carrying this T cell receptor beta chain was counted a few times. Antigen: not known. The sample originates from a study of CD8 T cells in ankylosing spondylitis. Findings and limits, study-wide: Several highly homologous variants formed a TCR beta motif that appeared characteristic of ankylosing spondylitis blood. The authors reported significant enrichment of disease-linked clones in matched ankylosing spondylitis synovial fluid. Within peripheral blood, clones linked to disease were CD8+ and relatively rare.

Quantitative 5'-RACE with molecular barcodes generated TCR beta libraries. TCRdb fed the 5' RACE reads into MiXCR, producing one record per CDR3 protein. The data show about 800,000 distinct CDR3 sequences, approximately 12% seen once. Looked up from germline, CDR1 is SGHVS and CDR2 is FQNEAQ. The CDR3 contains 16 residues. Trimming removed 5 bases from V and 6 bases from J; junction bases left unmatched: 11. This clonotype was sampled from a male donor with ankylosing spondylitis. This chain connects TRBV7-8 to TRBJ2-7; 12 bases align to TRBD2. Sequencing was done on a sample of blood, either unsorted or a sorted T cell fraction (not recorded which). For the CDR3, the DNA is TGTGCCAGCAGCCTAATACTTCTAGCGGGAGGGCTCGAGCAGTACTTC. Residues: CASSLILLAGGLEQYF.